This TCR beta chain was obtained from a study of cytomegalovirus exposure and HLA in healthy donors. Whole-study results and caveats: Published work reported that the classifier diagnosed cytomegalovirus status with high specificity and sensitivity. As confirmed in vitro, a few CMV-associated chains were specific for CMV antigens.

In regard to this clone: Its antigen is still unknown.

The germline CDR1 and CDR2 sequences are LNHDA and SQIVND (reference sequence). The CDR3 is made up of 14 amino acids. After removal of 7 bases from V and 7 bases from J, the junction contained 7 bases not matched to a gene. Method: immunoSEQ multiplex PCR; TCRdb's copy keeps in-frame clones and lacks some. The sample records 90,000 or so clones, roughly 85% being singletons. This sequence was found in a man between 18 and 35 years old in good health and CMV-seropositive. The genes are TRBV19 and TRBJ2-4; 10 bases fit TRBD1. What was sequenced was PBMCs. The CDR3 is CASNTGQGGNIQYF. CDR3 sequence (DNA): TGTGCCAGTAACACCGGACAGGGGGGGAACATTCAGTACTTC.